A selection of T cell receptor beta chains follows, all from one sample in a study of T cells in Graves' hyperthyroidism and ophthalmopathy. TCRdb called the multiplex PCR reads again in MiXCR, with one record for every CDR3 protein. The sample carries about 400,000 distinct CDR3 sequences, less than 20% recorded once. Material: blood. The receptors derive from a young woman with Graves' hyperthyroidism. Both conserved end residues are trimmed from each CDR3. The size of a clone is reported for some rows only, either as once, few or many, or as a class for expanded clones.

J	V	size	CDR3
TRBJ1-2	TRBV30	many	AWSFAEGGYT
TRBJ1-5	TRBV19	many	ASAQGDSNQPQH
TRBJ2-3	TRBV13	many	ASSLRGPSTDTQY
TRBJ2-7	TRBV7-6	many	ASSRGSGSLYEQY
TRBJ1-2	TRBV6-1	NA	ATRGYGYT
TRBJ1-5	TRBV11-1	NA	ASSLGVDRGFNQPQH
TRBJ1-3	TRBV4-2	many	ASSPLRGWTGNTIY
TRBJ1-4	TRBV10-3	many	AIRETGINEKLF
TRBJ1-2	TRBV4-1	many	ASSLLGGLTFFYGYT
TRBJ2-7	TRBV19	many	ASSSGTGDYTSEQY
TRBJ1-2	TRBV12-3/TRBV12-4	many	ASSFAQGGYGYT
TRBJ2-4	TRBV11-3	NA	ASSPTSAKNIQY
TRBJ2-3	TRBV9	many	ASSVGLAGGPDTQY
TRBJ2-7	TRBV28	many	ASSSRDGTYEQY
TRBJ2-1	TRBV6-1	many	AASSGNDNEQF
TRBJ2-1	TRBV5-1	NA	ASSLDLLAAYNEQF
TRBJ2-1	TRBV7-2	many	ASRGLLEQF
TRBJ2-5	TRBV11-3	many	ASNIGQGPNQETQY
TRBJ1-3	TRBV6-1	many	ASSEVWISGNTIY
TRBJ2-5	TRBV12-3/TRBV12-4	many	ASRPPQGRGGEKTQY
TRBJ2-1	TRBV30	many	AWSRSPGQF
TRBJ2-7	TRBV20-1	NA	SRTGEGYERY
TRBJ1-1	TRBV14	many	ASSQTPPGHNTEAF
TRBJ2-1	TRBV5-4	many	ASSIGGYNEQF
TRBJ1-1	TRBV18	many	ASSLTTGGDTEAF
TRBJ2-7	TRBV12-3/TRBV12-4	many	ASSTQGSSYEQY
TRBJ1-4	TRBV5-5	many	ASSRDRLREKLF
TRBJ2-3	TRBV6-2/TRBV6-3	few	ASSYSRPQNTQY
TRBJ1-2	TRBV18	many	ASSTGTGHGYT